This TCR beta chain was identified in a study of T cell repertoires in cytomegalovirus infection. Germline V CDR1 and CDR2: SEHNR, FQNEAQ (reference sequence). The germline V and J ends were trimmed by 5 bases and 8 bases, with 7 bases remaining between them. The CDR3 loop spans 11 amino acids. From the reads, TCRdb called clonotypes with MiXCR, one entry per CDR3 protein. The sample comprises over 100,000 distinct CDR3 sequences, less than 30% of which are singletons, and about 81% rests with the top ten. This clonotype was seen at least ten times. Its antigen is as yet unknown. The origin of this receptor is a human donor in good health (CMV status not recorded). Some clones in this sample may be carry-over from other donors' samples. The V and J genes are TRBV7-9 and TRBJ2-1; D is uncertain. The sequences come from CD8+ T cells from cultured PBMCs, collected from culture after CMV antigen stimulation. Written as DNA, the CDR3 is TGTGCCAGCAGCGGATCGGATGAGCAGTTCTTC. It codes for CASSGSDEQFF.